This TCR beta chain emerged from a study of cytomegalovirus exposure and HLA in healthy donors. Study-level information: In terms of ancestry, the Caucasian-associated cluster contained roughly 81% of the approximately 430 genotyped donors. General study points: In a later analysis, approximately 15,000 TCR beta sequences were associated with HLA alleles at 0.05 false discovery rate.

V dropped 3 bases and J dropped 4 bases, with 15 bases sitting between them. CDR3 size: 15 residues. Germline CDR1 and CDR2: MGHDK and SYGVNS. The PCR was carried out with 60 Vbeta primers and 13 Jbeta primers. Assay used: immunoSEQ multiplex PCR; TCRdb lists only in-frame clones, some missing. Altogether approximately 160,000 clones are present, approximately 82% being singletons, with the ten largest covering over 4%. In its sample, this clone was seen a few times. The antigen remains undetermined. Sample: PBMCs. The V gene is TRBV25-1, the J gene TRBJ1-1; D is perhaps TRBD1 (6 bases). The TCR was taken from a male donor in good health and CMV-seronegative. The CDR3 DNA follows: TGTGCCAGCAGTGATTCTACCACAGGGAGCACTGAAGCTTTCTTT. It yields the protein CASSDSTTGSTEAFF.